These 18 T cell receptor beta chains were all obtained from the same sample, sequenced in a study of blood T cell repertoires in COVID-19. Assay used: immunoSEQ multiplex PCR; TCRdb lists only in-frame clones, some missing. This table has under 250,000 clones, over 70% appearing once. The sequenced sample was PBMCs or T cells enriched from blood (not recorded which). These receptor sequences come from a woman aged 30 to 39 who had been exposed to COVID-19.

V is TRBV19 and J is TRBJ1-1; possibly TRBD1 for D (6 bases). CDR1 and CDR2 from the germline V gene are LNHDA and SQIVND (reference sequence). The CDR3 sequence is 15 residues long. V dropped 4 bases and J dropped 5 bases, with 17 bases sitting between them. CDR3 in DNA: TGTGCCAGTAGTACCCCTCTGGGGGCTAGGACTGAAGCTTTCTTT. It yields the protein CASSTPLGARTEAFF.

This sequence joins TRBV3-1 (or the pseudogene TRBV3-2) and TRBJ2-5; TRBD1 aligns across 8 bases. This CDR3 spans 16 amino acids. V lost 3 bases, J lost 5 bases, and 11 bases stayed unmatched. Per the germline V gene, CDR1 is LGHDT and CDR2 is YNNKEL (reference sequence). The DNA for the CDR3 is TGTGCCAGCAGCCATTCCCAGGCAGGGGGCGCGGAGACCCAGTACTTC. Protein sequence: CASSHSQAGGAETQYF.

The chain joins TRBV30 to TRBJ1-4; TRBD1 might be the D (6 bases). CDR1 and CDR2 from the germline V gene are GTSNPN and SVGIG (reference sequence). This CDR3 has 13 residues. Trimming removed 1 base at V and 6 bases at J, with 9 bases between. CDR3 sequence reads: CAWSGQAYEKLFF. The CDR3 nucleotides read TGTGCCTGGAGTGGACAGGCCTATGAAAAACTGTTTTTT.

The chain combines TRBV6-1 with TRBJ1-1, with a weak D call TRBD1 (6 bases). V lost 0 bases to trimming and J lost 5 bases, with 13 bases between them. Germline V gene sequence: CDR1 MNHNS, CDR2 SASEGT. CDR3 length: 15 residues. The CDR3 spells CASSEAGGRGTEAFF. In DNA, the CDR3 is TGTGCCAGCAGTGAAGCCGGGGGGCGCGGAACTGAAGCTTTCTTT.

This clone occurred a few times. DNA for the CDR3: TGCGCCAGCAGCCAAGGAAGGAGCAGAGTAAACACTGAAGCTTTCTTT. Its translation is CASSQGRSRVNTEAFF. The V call is TRBV4-1, the J call TRBJ1-1; D not resolved. This CDR3 comprises 16 residues. Trimming took 1 base from V and 2 from J, leaving 14 bases between them. Germline CDR1 MGHRA, CDR2 YSYEKL.

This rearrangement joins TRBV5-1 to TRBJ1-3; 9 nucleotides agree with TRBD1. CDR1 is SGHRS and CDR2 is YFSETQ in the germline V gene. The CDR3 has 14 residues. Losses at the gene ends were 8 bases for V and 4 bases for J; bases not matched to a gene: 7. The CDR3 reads CARYRGRRGNTIYF. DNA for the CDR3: TGCGCCAGATACAGGGGGCGAAGAGGAAACACCATATATTTT.

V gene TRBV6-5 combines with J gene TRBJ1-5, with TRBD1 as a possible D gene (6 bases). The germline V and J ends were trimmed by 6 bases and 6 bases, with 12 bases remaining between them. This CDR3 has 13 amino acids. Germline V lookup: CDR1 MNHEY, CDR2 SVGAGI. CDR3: CASSLTGSQPQHF. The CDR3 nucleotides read TGTGCCAGCAGCCTAACAGGGTCTCAGCCCCAGCATTTT.

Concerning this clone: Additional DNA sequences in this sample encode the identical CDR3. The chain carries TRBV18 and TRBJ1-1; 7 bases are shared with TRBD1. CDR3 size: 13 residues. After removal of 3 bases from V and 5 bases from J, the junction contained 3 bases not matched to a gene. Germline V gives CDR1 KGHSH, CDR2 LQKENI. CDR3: CASSPRQGTEAFF. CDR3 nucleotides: TGTGCCAGCTCACCCCGACAGGGTACTGAAGCTTTCTTT.

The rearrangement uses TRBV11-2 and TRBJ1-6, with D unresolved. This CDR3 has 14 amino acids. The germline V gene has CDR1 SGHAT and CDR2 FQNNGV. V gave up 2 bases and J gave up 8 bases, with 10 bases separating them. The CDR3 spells CASSLSVPHSPLHF. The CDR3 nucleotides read TGTGCCAGCAGCTTATCAGTGCCCCATTCACCCCTCCACTTT.

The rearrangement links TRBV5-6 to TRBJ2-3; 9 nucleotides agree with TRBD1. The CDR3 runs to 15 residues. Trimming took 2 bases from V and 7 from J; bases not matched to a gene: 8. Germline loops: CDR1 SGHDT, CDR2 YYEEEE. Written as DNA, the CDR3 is TGTGCCAGCAGCTTATGGGACAGGGTTGCAAATACGCAGTATTTT. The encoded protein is CASSLWDRVANTQYF. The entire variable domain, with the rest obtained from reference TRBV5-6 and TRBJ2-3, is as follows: DAGVTQSPTHLIKTRGQQVTLRCSPKSGHDTVSWYQQALGQGPQFIFQYYEEEERQRGNFPDRFSGHQFPNYSSELNVNALLLGDSALYLCASSLWDRVANTQYFGPGTRLTVL.

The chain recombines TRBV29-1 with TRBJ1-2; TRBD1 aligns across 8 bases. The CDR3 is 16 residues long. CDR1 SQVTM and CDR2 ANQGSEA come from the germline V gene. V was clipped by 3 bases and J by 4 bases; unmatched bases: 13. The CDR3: CSVDKPGGLVGYGYTF. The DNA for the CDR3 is TGCAGCGTTGACAAGCCAGGGGGCTTGGTAGGCTATGGCTACACCTTC.

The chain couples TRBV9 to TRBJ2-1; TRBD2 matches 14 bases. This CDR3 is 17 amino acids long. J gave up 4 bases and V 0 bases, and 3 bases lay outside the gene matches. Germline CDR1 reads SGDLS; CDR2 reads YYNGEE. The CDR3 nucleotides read TGTGCCAGCAGCGTAGGGGGACTAGCGGGAGCATACAATGAGCAGTTCTTC. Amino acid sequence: CASSVGGLAGAYNEQFF.

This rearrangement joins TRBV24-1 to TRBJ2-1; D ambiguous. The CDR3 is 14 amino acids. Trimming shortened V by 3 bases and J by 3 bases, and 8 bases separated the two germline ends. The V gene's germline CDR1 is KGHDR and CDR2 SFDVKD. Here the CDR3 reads CATSDARIYNEQFF. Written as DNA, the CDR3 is TGTGCCACCAGTGATGCGCGAATCTACAATGAGCAGTTCTTC.

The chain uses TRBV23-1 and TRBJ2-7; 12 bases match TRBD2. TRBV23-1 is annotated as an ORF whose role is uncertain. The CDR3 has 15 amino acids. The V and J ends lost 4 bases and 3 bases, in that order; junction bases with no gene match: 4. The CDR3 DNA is TGCGCCAGCAGTCGCCCGACTAGCGGGAGCTACGAGCAGTACTTC. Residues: CASSRPTSGSYEQYF.

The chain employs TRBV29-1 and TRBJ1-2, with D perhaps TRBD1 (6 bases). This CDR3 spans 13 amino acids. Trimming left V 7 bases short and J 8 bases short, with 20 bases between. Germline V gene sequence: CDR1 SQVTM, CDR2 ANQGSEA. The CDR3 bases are TGCAGCGAGGGGATGGGGGCCGGAGGCGGCTACACCTTC. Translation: CSEGMGAGGGYTF.

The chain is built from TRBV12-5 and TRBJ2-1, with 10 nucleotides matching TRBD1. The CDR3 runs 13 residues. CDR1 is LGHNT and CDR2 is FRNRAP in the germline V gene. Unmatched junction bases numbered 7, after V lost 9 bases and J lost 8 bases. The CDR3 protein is CARETGGHDEQFF. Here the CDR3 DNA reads TGTGCTAGGGAGACAGGGGGCCACGATGAGCAGTTCTTC.

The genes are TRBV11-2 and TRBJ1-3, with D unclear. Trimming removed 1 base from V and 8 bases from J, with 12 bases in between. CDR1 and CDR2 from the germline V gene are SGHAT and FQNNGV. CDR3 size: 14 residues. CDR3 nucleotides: TGTGCCAGCAGCTTAGGAGGAGGGTGGGACACCATATATTTT. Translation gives CASSLGGGWDTIYF. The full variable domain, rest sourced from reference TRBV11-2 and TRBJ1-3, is EAGVAQSPRYKIIEKRQSVAFWCNPISGHATLYWYQQILGQGPKLLIQFQNNGVVDDSQLPKDRFSAERLKGVDSTLKIQPAKLEDSAVYLCASSLGGGWDTIYFGEGSWLTVV.

The CDR3 is CASKPGLAGIGEQFF. CDR3 DNA sequence: TGTGCCAGCAAACCGGGACTAGCGGGTATAGGGGAGCAGTTCTTC. This sequence joins TRBV27 and TRBJ2-1; TRBD2 matches at 12 bases. Germline values: CDR1 MNHEY, CDR2 SMNVEV (reference sequence). V shed 7 bases, J shed 10 bases, and the junction held 11 bases outside the gene matches. The CDR3 sequence is 15 residues long.